This T cell receptor (beta chain) was found in a study of Graves' ophthalmopathy and Graves' hyperthyroidism. At least ten counts were recorded for this clonotype. CDR3 regions of TCR beta were amplified from RNA transcripts. Second-round multiplex PCR came after first-round RT-PCR with HTBI primers. TCRdb itself ran the multiplex PCR reads through MiXCR, one entry per CDR3 protein. The table shows about 620,000 distinct CDR3 sequences, with approximately 22% occurring only once. CDR1 and CDR2 (germline): MNHEY, SVGAGI. The CDR3 length is 15 residues. After removal of 0 bases from V and 4 bases from J, the junction contained 6 bases not matched to a gene.

The clonotype comes from a woman between 18 and 29 years old with stable Graves' hyperthyroidism. Some clones in this sample may be carry-over from other donors' samples. The chain recombines TRBV6-5 with TRBJ2-7, with 7 bases fitting TRBD2. The specimen was peripheral blood. CDR3 sequence reads: CASSYSAGAEYEQYF. CDR3 DNA: TGTGCCAGCAGTTACTCGGCGGGAGCTGAGTACGAGCAGTACTTC.